The TCR beta chain described here comes from a study of molecular identifiers for immune sequencing clone quantification. For the study at large: Replicate RNA from around 20,000 or 100,000 naive CD8 T cells formed five aliquots; four were sequenced. Notes on the study in general: Clonotypes topping 20 RNA copies carried over 98% of effector molecules but under 1% of naive ones. Highly expanded clone sizes could end up underestimated if a barcode were shared by identical TCR molecules.

At least ten counts were recorded for this clonotype. Its antigen is unknown. Sorted naive CD8 T cells were those defined as CD8+CD4-CCR7+CD45RA+. TCRdb passed the PCR reads through MiXCR, listing each CDR3 protein once. The repertoire has about 640,000 distinct CDR3 sequences, nearly 20% of them found once; the top ten carry 0.85%. Germline V gene sequence: CDR1 MNHEY, CDR2 SMNVEV (reference sequence). Unmatched junction bases numbered 0, after V lost 0 bases and J lost 2 bases. The CDR3 loop spans 16 amino acids. The source material was naive CD8+ T cells from blood, with Jurkat cell RNA spiked in. The subset here: FACS-sorted CD8+CD4-CCR7+CD45RA+ naive T cells. The chain combines TRBV27 with TRBJ2-7; 14 bases agree with TRBD2. This clonotype originated in a human donor in good health. Some libraries in this study had Jurkat cell RNA spiked in. The CDR3 DNA is TGTGCCAGCAGTTTATCGGGACTAGCGGGGGCCTACGAGCAGTACTTC. It yields the protein CASSLSGLAGAYEQYF.